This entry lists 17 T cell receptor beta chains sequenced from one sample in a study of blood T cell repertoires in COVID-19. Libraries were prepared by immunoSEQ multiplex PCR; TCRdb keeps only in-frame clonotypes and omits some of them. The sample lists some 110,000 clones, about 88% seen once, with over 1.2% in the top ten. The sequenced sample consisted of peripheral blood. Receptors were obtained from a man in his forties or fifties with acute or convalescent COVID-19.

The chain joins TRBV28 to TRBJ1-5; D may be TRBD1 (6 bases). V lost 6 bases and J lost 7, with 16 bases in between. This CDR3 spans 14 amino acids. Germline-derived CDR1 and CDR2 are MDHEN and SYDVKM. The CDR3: CASRVQGRSQPQHF. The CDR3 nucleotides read TGTGCCAGCAGGGTACAGGGACGTTCCCAGCCCCAGCATTTT.

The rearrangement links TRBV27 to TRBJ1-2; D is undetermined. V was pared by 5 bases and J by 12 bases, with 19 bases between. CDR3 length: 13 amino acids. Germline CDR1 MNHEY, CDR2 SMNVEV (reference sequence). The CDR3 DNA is TGTGCCAGCAGTCTCCCACCGGGTCGGCCCAACACCTTC. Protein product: CASSLPPGRPNTF.

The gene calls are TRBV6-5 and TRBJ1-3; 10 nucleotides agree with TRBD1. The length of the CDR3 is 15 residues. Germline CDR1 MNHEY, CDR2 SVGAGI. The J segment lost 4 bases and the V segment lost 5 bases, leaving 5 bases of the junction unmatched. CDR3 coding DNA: TGTGCCAGCAGTCGGACAGGGGGTTTCGGAAACACCATATATTTT. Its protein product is CASSRTGGFGNTIYF.

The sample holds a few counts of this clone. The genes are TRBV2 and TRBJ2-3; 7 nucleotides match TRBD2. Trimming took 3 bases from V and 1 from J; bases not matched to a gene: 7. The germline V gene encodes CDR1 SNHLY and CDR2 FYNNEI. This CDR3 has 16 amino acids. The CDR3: CASSDQLAFGTDTQYF. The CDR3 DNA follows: TGTGCCAGCAGTGATCAACTAGCGTTTGGCACAGATACGCAGTATTTT.

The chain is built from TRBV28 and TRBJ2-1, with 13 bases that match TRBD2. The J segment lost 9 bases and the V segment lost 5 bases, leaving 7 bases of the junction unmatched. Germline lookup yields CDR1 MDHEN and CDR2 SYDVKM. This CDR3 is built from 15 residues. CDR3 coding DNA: TGTGCCAGCAGTATAACTAGCGGGAGGGGGGGTGAGCAGTTCTTC. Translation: CASSITSGRGGEQFF.

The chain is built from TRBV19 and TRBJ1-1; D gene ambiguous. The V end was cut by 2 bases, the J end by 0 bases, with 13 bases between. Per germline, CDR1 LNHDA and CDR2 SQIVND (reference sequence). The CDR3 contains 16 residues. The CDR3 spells CASSILAGQMNTEAFF. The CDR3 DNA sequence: TGTGCCAGTAGTATATTAGCCGGCCAGATGAACACTGAAGCTTTCTTT.

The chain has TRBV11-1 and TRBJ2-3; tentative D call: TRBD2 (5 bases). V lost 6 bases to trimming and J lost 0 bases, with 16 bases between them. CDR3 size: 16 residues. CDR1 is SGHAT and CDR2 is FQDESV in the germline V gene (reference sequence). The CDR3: CASSPRGYTSTDTQYF. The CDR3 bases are TGTGCCAGCAGTCCAAGAGGGTATACTAGCACAGATACGCAGTATTTT.

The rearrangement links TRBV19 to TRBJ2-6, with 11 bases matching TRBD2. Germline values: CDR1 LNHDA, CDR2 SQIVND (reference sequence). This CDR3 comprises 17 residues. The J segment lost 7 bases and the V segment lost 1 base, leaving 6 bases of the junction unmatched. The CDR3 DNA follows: TGTGCCAGTAGTATAGGACTAGCGGGGAGGGGCGCCAACGTCCTGACTTTC. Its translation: CASSIGLAGRGANVLTF.

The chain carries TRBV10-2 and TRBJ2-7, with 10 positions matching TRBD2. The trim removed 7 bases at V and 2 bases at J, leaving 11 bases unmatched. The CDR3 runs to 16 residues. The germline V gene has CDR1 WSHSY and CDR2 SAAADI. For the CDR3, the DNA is TGCGCCAGCATACCCTCCCTAGCGGGGGCAACCTACGAGCAGTACTTC. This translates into CASIPSLAGATYEQYF.

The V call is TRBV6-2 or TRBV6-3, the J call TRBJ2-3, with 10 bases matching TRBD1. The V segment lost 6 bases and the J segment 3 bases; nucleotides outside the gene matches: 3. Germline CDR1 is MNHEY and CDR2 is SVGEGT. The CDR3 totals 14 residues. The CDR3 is CASSWTGGTDTQYF. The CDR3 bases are TGTGCCAGCAGCTGGACAGGGGGGACAGATACGCAGTATTTT.

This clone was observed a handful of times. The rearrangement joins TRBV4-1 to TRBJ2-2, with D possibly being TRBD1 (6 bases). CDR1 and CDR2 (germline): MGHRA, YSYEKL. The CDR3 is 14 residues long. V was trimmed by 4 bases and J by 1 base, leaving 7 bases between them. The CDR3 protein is CASSPGENTGELFF. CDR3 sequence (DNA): TGCGCCAGCAGCCCAGGGGAGAACACCGGGGAGCTGTTTTTT.

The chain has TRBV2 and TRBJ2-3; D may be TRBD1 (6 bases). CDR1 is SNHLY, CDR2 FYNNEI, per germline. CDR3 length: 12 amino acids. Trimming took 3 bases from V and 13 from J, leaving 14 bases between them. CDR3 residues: CASSEWGLEEYF. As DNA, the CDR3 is TGTGCCAGCAGTGAGTGGGGGCTTGAGGAGTATTTT.

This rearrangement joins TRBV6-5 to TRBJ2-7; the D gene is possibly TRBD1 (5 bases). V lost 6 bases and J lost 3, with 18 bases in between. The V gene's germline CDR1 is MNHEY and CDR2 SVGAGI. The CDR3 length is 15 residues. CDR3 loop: CASSSTGNLDYEQYF. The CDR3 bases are TGTGCCAGCAGCTCTACAGGTAACTTAGACTACGAGCAGTACTTC.

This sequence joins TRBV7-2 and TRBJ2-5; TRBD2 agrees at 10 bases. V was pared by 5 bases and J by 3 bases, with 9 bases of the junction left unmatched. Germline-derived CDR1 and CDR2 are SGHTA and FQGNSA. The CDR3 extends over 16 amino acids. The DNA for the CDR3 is TGTGCCAGCAGCCACCCCCGAGCGGGGGGGAAAGAGACCCAGTACTTC. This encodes CASSHPRAGGKETQYF.

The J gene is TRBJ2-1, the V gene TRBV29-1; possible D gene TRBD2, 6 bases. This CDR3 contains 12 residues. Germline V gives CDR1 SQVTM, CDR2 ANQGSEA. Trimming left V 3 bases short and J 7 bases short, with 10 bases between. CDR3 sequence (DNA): TGCAGCGTTGACCGGGCGGGGAATGAGCAGTTCTTC. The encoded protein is CSVDRAGNEQFF.

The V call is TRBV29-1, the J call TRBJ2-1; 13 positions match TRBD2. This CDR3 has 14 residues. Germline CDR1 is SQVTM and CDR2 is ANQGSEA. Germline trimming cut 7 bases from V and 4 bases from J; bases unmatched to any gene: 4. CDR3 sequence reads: CSARLAGGYNEQFF. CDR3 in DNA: TGCAGCGCCCGACTAGCGGGAGGTTACAATGAGCAGTTCTTC.

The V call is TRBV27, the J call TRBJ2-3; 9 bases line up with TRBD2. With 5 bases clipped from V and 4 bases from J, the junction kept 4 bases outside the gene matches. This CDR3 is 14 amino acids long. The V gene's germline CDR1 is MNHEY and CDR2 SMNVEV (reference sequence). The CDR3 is CASSPKRGADTQYF. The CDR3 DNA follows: TGTGCCAGCAGTCCAAAGCGGGGGGCAGATACGCAGTATTTT.